One sample yielded the 8 T cell receptor beta chains listed below, sequenced in a study of control samples from healthy donors and cancer patients. TCRdb's table, derived via immunoSEQ multiplex PCR, lists solely in-frame clones and lacks some. The sample lists about 120,000 clones; roughly 87% were seen once. Sequenced input: blood. These receptors originate from a man in his late teens or twenties in good health.

J is TRBJ2-7 and V is TRBV29-1, with TRBD1 matching 10 bases. The germline gives CDR1 SQVTM, CDR2 ANQGSEA. V shed 5 bases and J 10 bases; nucleotides not matched to a gene: 8. The CDR3 consists of 12 residues. This CDR3 reads CSVPGQGTLQYF. CDR3 DNA: TGCAGCGTTCCGGGACAGGGGACCCTACAGTACTTC.

The chain couples TRBV6-1 to TRBJ2-7; D could derive from TRBD1 or TRBD2 (5 bases each). This CDR3 has 15 residues. The V gene's germline CDR1 is MNHNS and CDR2 SASEGT. V dropped 1 base and J dropped 6 bases, with 16 bases sitting between them. The chain's CDR3 is CASSEDRSGRLEQYF. In nucleotides, the CDR3 is TGTGCCAGCAGTGAAGATAGGTCAGGGAGACTCGAGCAGTACTTC.

The J gene is TRBJ2-3, the V gene TRBV9, with 9 bases fitting TRBD2. The germline gives CDR1 SGDLS, CDR2 YYNGEE. The CDR3 runs 17 residues. J lost 9 bases, V lost 2 bases, and 16 bases had no gene match. The CDR3 reads CASSVGSGSEETGTQYF. CDR3 coding DNA: TGTGCCAGCAGCGTGGGTAGCGGGAGCGAGGAGACGGGGACGCAGTATTTT.

The chain couples TRBV5-1 to TRBJ2-7; 9 bases map to TRBD1. V shed 4 bases, J shed 0 bases, and the junction held 5 bases outside the gene matches. CDR3 length: 15 amino acids. CDR1 SGHRS and CDR2 YFSETQ come from the germline V gene. CDR3 residues: CASSIDRGSSYEQYF. The CDR3, as DNA: TGCGCCAGCAGCATAGACAGGGGGAGCTCCTACGAGCAGTACTTC.

The chain links TRBV30 to TRBJ1-2, with 7 bases identical to TRBD1. Per germline, CDR1 GTSNPN and CDR2 SVGIG (reference sequence). The CDR3 contains 13 residues. V lost 5 bases to trimming and J lost 6 bases; unmatched junction nucleotides: 9. The CDR3 spells CAWGTTGAHGYTF. DNA of the CDR3: TGTGCCTGGGGTACTACAGGGGCGCATGGCTACACCTTC.

This chain joins TRBV2 and TRBJ2-7; 10 bases line up with TRBD1. With 9 bases clipped from V and 0 bases from J, the junction kept 11 bases outside the gene matches. Germline CDR1 and CDR2: SNHLY and FYNNEI. The CDR3 is 16 amino acids. Here the CDR3 reads CASAGQGLYASYEQYF. CDR3 nucleotide sequence: TGTGCCAGTGCGGGACAGGGGCTTTACGCCTCCTACGAGCAGTACTTC.

The chain uses TRBV14 and TRBJ2-6; D is unclear. The CDR3 contains 13 residues. Germline lookup yields CDR1 SGHDN and CDR2 FVKESK. Trimming took 4 bases from V and 1 from J, leaving 2 bases between them. As DNA, the CDR3 is TGTGCCAGCAGCCTATCTGGGGCCAACGTCCTGACTTTC. Protein product: CASSLSGANVLTF.

The CDR3 DNA follows: TGTGCCTGGACGGACAGCTCCTACGAGCAGTACTTC. Protein: CAWTDSSYEQYF. This rearrangement joins TRBV30 to TRBJ2-7; the D gene is possibly TRBD1 (6 bases). The CDR3 is 12 amino acids. The V gene lost 4 bases and the J gene lost 0 bases, with 7 bases spanning the gap. Germline V gives CDR1 GTSNPN, CDR2 SVGIG (reference sequence).